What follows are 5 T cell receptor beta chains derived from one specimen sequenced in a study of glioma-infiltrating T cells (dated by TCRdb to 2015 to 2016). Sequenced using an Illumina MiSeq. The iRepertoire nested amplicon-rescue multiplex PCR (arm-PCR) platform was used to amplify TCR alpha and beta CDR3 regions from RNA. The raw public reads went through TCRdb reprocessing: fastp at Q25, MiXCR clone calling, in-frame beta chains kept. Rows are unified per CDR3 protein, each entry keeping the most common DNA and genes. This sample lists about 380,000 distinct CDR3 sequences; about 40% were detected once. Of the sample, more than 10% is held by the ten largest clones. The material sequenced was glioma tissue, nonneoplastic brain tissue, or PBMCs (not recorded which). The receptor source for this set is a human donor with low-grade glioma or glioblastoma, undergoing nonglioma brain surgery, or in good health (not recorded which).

The CDR3 is CASSLGTIGRTGGYTF. CDR3 DNA sequence: TGTGCCAGCAGCTTAGGGACCATCGGCAGGACGGGCGGCTACACCTTC. The chain has TRBV13 and TRBJ1-2; no clear D gene. This CDR3 has 16 residues. Trimming stripped 0 bases from V and 8 bases from J, with 19 bases between. The germline CDR1 and CDR2 sequences are PRHDT and FYEKMQ (reference sequence).

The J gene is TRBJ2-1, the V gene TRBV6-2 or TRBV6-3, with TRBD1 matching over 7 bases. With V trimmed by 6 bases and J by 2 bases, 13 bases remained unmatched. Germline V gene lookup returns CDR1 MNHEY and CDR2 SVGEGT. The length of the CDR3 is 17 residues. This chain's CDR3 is CASRKLQGNPAYNEQFF. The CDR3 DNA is TGTGCCAGCAGAAAACTACAGGGGAATCCAGCCTACAATGAGCAGTTCTTC.

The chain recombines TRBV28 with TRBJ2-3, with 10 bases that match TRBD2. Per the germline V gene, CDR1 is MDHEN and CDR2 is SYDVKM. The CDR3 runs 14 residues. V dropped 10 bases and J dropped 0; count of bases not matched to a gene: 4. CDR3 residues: CATLAGLSTDTQYF. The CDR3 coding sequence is TGTGCCACACTAGCGGGACTTAGCACAGATACGCAGTATTTT.

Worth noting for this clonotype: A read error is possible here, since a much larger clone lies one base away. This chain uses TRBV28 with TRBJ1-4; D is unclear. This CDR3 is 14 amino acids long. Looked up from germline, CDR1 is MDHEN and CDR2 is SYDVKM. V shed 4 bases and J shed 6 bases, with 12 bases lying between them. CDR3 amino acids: CASSSTWVDEKLFF. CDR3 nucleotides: TGTGCCAGCAGTTCCACGTGGGTGGATGAAAAACTGTTTTTT.

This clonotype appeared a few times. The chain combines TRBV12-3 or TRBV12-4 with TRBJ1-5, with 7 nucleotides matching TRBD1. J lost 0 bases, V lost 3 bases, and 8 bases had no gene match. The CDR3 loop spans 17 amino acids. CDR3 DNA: TGTGCCAGCAGTTTTAGGACAGGAGTAAATAGCAATCAGCCCCAGCATTTT. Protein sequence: CASSFRTGVNSNQPQHF.